A single sample is the source of the 6 T cell receptor beta chains below, sequenced in a study of technical replicates of blood from a few donors. Assay used: immunoSEQ multiplex PCR; TCRdb lists only in-frame clones, some missing. The profile shows tens of thousands of clones, 65% to 90% of them singletons. The sample comprised PBMCs. The receptors shown here come from a human donor in good health. Some clones in this sample may be carry-over from other donors' samples.

The rearrangement uses TRBV12-5 and TRBJ1-1, with D tentatively TRBD1 (6 bases). The CDR3 has 18 amino acids. V shed 5 bases and J shed 5 bases, with 27 bases lying between them. Germline values: CDR1 LGHNT, CDR2 FRNRAP. CDR3: CASGVRPAGVFLGTEAFF. CDR3 DNA: TGTGCTAGTGGTGTACGGCCCGCAGGGGTTTTTTTGGGTACTGAAGCTTTCTTT.

The chain uses TRBV4-3 and TRBJ2-7; TRBD2 agrees at 13 bases. The CDR3 length is 16 residues. From germline, CDR1 is LGHNA and CDR2 YSLEER. Trimming cost V 1 base and J 5 bases; bases outside gene matches: 5. The CDR3 is CASSQGTSGSPDEQYF. CDR3 DNA: TGCGCCAGCAGCCAAGGGACTAGCGGGAGCCCAGACGAGCAGTACTTC.

This chain joins TRBV2 and TRBJ2-5; a possible D gene is TRBD1 (5 bases). Germline V lookup: CDR1 SNHLY, CDR2 FYNNEI. V was shortened by 7 bases and J by 5 bases, with 11 bases between the two germline ends. The CDR3 is made up of 12 amino acids. The CDR3 DNA reads TGTGCCAGCACTCCAGGGTTTGAGACCCAGTACTTC. Translated: CASTPGFETQYF.

V and J are TRBV2 and TRBJ2-7; 7 bases are a match to TRBD1. Germline CDR1 SNHLY, CDR2 FYNNEI. The V segment lost 2 bases and the J segment 2 bases; nucleotides outside the gene matches: 9. CDR3 length: 16 residues. The CDR3 region is CASSEFGQADPYEQYF. For the CDR3, the DNA is TGTGCCAGCAGTGAATTCGGACAGGCCGATCCCTACGAGCAGTACTTC.

The V and J genes are TRBV7-8 and TRBJ1-1, with a possible D match to TRBD1 (6 bases). Germline CDR1 reads SGHVS; CDR2 reads FQNEAQ. The CDR3 covers 14 residues. V lost 7 bases to trimming and J lost 1 base, with 13 bases between them. CDR3 nucleotide sequence: TGTGCCAGCAACCGTATACAGGGGAACACTGAAGCTTTCTTT. Translation gives CASNRIQGNTEAFF. Variable domain in full (rest from reference TRBV7-8 and TRBJ1-1): GAGVSQSPRYKVAKRGQDVALRCDPISGHVSLFWYQQALGQGPEFLTYFQNEAQLDKSGLPSDRFFAERPEGSVSTLKIQRTQQEDSAVYLCASNRIQGNTEAFFGQGTRLTVV.

The chain uses TRBV19 and TRBJ1-1, with TRBD1 matching 7 bases. Germline V CDR1 and CDR2: LNHDA, SQIVND (reference sequence). The CDR3 contains 14 residues. The ends lost 0 bases at V and 10 bases at J; junction bases unmatched: 8. Here the CDR3 DNA reads TGTGCCAGTAGTATAGATCGAAGGGGGCCAATAGCTTTCTTT. Protein sequence: CASSIDRRGPIAFF.